A selection of T cell receptor beta chains follows, all from one sample in a study of OX40 agonist ivuxolimab in advanced cancers. Measured with immunoSEQ multiplex PCR; TCRdb has only the in-frame clones, and not every one. Of tens of thousands of clones listed, roughly 89% are singletons. Sequenced material: CD4+ or CD8+ T cells sorted from blood, taken in a trial of the OX40 agonist ivuxolimab. These receptors were taken from an adult with an advanced solid tumor such as melanoma, head and neck, liver or kidney cancer. Each CDR3 is given with its conserved first and last residue. Fields, in order: V gene, D gene, clone size, J gene, CDR3 DNA, CDR3 protein. A D gene is named only where the DNA matches it firmly. The size field is filled for only some rows; it gives once, few, many or a size class.

V: TRBV7-9; D: .; size: .; J: TRBJ2-3; DNA: TGTGCCAGCAGCTCTAAGGCGGTTACGCAGTATTTT; CDR3: CASSSKAVTQYF
V: TRBV30; D: .; size: .; J: TRBJ1-5; DNA: TGTGCCTGGTCCCCCAGGGGCAATCAGCCCCAGCATTTT; CDR3: CAWSPRGNQPQHF
V: TRBV4-1; D: .; size: few; J: TRBJ2-1; DNA: TGCGCCAGCAGCCGAGACAATGAGCAGTTCTTC; CDR3: CASSRDNEQFF
V: TRBV11-3; D: TRBD1; size: few; J: TRBJ2-3; DNA: TGTGCCAGCAGCCCAGGGGGCCTGTTGGCAGATACGCAGTATTTT; CDR3: CASSPGGLLADTQYF
V: TRBV27; D: TRBD1; size: once; J: TRBJ2-7; DNA: TGTGCCAGCAGTTTAAGGCGGACAGGGGGCTACGAGCAGTACTTC; CDR3: CASSLRRTGGYEQYF
V: TRBV29-1; D: .; size: .; J: TRBJ2-1; DNA: TGCAGCGTTGAGGCAGCGGAGGCCTACAATGAGCAGTTCTTC; CDR3: CSVEAAEAYNEQFF
V: TRBV30; D: .; size: .; J: TRBJ1-5; DNA: TGTGCCTGGAGTGTACAGGGCCGACAGCCCCAGCATTTT; CDR3: CAWSVQGRQPQHF
V: TRBV29-1; D: .; size: .; J: TRBJ1-4; DNA: TGCAGCGTGAAAGGGTGGCAGGGAGGCGAAAAACTGTTTTTT; CDR3: CSVKGWQGGEKLFF
V: TRBV19; D: TRBD1; size: .; J: TRBJ2-7; DNA: TGTGCCAGTAGTCGGACAGGGCTAACCTACGAGCAGTACTTC; CDR3: CASSRTGLTYEQYF
V: TRBV29-1; D: .; size: .; J: TRBJ2-4; DNA: TGCAGCGTTGTGGGGGTAGCTAGGGCCAAAAACATTCAGTACTTC; CDR3: CSVVGVARAKNIQYF
V: TRBV30; D: TRBD2; size: .; J: TRBJ2-1; DNA: TGTGCCTCCCAGACTAGCGGGAGGGCCATTGAGCAGTTCTTC; CDR3: CASQTSGRAIEQFF
V: TRBV19; D: .; size: once; J: TRBJ1-1; DNA: TGTGCCAGTAGTGTCAACCAGGGGAACACTGAAGCTTTCTTT; CDR3: CASSVNQGNTEAFF
V: TRBV11-2; D: .; size: .; J: TRBJ1-2; DNA: TGTGCCAGCAGCCCGGGACGGTTTCAGTATGGCTACACCTTC; CDR3: CASSPGRFQYGYTF
V: TRBV7-6; D: TRBD2; size: .; J: TRBJ2-5; DNA: TGTGCCAGCAGCTCCATGCTCCGACTAGCGGGACAAGAGACCCAGTACTTC; CDR3: CASSSMLRLAGQETQYF
V: TRBV7-9; D: .; size: .; J: TRBJ2-5; DNA: TGTGCCAGCAGCTTATCCCTGGTTGGGGAGACCCAGTACTTC; CDR3: CASSLSLVGETQYF
V: TRBV13; D: TRBD2; size: medium-sized; J: TRBJ2-1; DNA: TGTGCCAGCAGCTTAGCGGCTAGCGGTTGGGATGAGCAGTTCTTC; CDR3: CASSLAASGWDEQFF
V: TRBV30; D: .; size: .; J: TRBJ2-1; DNA: TGTGCCGGGAGCTGGTCCTACAATGAGCAGTTCTTC; CDR3: CAGSWSYNEQFF
V: TRBV7-7; D: TRBD2; size: .; J: TRBJ2-1; DNA: TGTGCTAGCAGCAAAAGCGGGAGCACATACAATGAGCAGTTCTTC; CDR3: CASSKSGSTYNEQFF
V: TRBV7-8; D: .; size: .; J: TRBJ2-1; DNA: TGTGCCAGCAGCTTAGCGAACGTGCGGGACGGGAGTCTCCACAATGAGCAGTTCTTC; CDR3: CASSLANVRDGSLHNEQFF
V: TRBV19; D: .; size: once; J: TRBJ2-5; DNA: TGTGCCAGTAGTATAAATATTGCGGAGACCCAGTACTTC; CDR3: CASSINIAETQYF
V: TRBV10-3; D: TRBD1; size: .; J: TRBJ1-4; DNA: TGTGCCATCATGGGACAGGGTGAAAAACTGTTTTTT; CDR3: CAIMGQGEKLFF
V: TRBV29-1; D: TRBD2; size: .; J: TRBJ2-7; DNA: TGCAGCGTTGAAGGACTAGCGGGACGCCTCTCCTACGAGCAGTACTTC; CDR3: CSVEGLAGRLSYEQYF
V: TRBV28; D: TRBD1; size: .; J: TRBJ1-2; DNA: TGTGCCAGCAGTCCTGGGGACAGGGTGTACTATGGCTACACCTTC; CDR3: CASSPGDRVYYGYTF
V: TRBV7-8; D: TRBD2; size: .; J: TRBJ2-1; DNA: TGTGCCAGCAAAAGGACTAGCGGGTATTACAATGAGCAGTTCTTC; CDR3: CASKRTSGYYNEQFF
V: TRBV9; D: .; size: .; J: TRBJ2-6; DNA: TGTGCCAGCAGCGTAGCAGGGTCTGGGGCCAACGTCCTGACTTTC; CDR3: CASSVAGSGANVLTF
V: TRBV15; D: .; size: .; J: TRBJ1-2; DNA: TGTGCCACCAGCAAGCGGGCCGTTGGCTACACCTTC; CDR3: CATSKRAVGYTF
V: TRBV19; D: .; size: .; J: TRBJ1-1; DNA: TGTGCCAGTTTGAGTAGACAGAGGGACACTGAAGCTTTCTTT; CDR3: CASLSRQRDTEAFF
V: TRBV5-1; D: TRBD2; size: .; J: TRBJ2-3; DNA: TGCGCCAGCAGCACCGGGACTAGCGGTGGGGATACGCAGTATTTT; CDR3: CASSTGTSGGDTQYF
V: TRBV19; D: TRBD1; size: .; J: TRBJ2-7; DNA: TGTGCCAGTCAACAGGGGGGAAACTCCTACGAGCAGTACTTC; CDR3: CASQQGGNSYEQYF
V: TRBV19; D: TRBD1; size: once; J: TRBJ1-5; DNA: TGTGCCAGTAGGAGAGGGGGCGGTAATCAGCCCCAGCATTTT; CDR3: CASRRGGGNQPQHF
V: TRBV13; D: .; size: .; J: TRBJ1-1; DNA: TGTGCCAGCAGCTCCGACAGTCGTGAAGCTTTCTTT; CDR3: CASSSDSREAFF
V: TRBV5-1; D: TRBD1; size: .; J: TRBJ2-1; DNA: TGCGCCAGCAGCTTGGTCTCCGGGACAGTTTACAATGAGCAGTTCTTC; CDR3: CASSLVSGTVYNEQFF
V: TRBV29-1; D: .; size: .; J: TRBJ1-1; DNA: TGCAGCGTTGATTTTGTGAACACTGAAGCTTTCTTT; CDR3: CSVDFVNTEAFF
V: TRBV19; D: .; size: .; J: TRBJ2-2; DNA: TGTGCCAGTAGTCCGGGCTACACCGGGGAGCTGTTTTTT; CDR3: CASSPGYTGELFF